This TCR beta chain is drawn from a study of blood T cell repertoires in COVID-19. Whole-study context: Sources were T cells, B-cell-depleted T cells, or PBMCs; the material itself was cDNA or gDNA.

Trimming removed 6 bases from V and 0 bases from J, with 6 bases in between. This CDR3 comprises 12 residues. Germline V gene data show CDR1 as SQVTM and CDR2 as ANQGSEA. TCRdb's copy holds only in-frame clones and misses some; the assay was immunoSEQ multiplex PCR. Of around 300,000 clones listed, roughly 88% were seen once; the top ten hold roughly 9%. The chain recombines TRBV29-1 with TRBJ1-5; no definite D call. The sequenced material came from peripheral blood. The receptor's source is a man younger than 35 with active or convalescent COVID-19. DNA of the CDR3: TGCAGCGTCCGACTTAGCAATCAGCCCCAGCATTTT. Translation gives CSVRLSNQPQHF.